This T cell receptor (beta chain) was recorded in a study of blood T cell repertoires in COVID-19. Study as a whole: Sample material is recorded as cDNA or gDNA derived from T cells, B-cell-depleted T cells, or PBMCs.

Authors' analysis steps: Amplifying reference gene primers gave estimates of nucleated cell counts. Only in-frame clones appear in the TCRdb table, and some are missing; sequencing was by immunoSEQ multiplex PCR. V and J calls plus clone size are reproduced from that table; the DNA served to infer D and trimming. This sample has about 250,000 clones, with 75% to 85% found just once. This clone appeared a single time. Germline assignment: CDR1 MNHEY and CDR2 SMNVEV (reference sequence). The CDR3 consists of 13 residues. The V end was cut by 2 bases, the J end by 4 bases, with 5 bases between. Participants were aged roughly 18 to 100 years from about 25 US areas. Assignments of participants to cohorts depended upon their own reported clinical history.

Sequencing was done on a sample of PBMCs or T cells enriched from blood (not recorded which). The TCR was taken from a woman aged 45-65 years with acute COVID-19. The chain combines TRBV27 with TRBJ2-2, with D uncertain. The CDR3 sequence is CASSLRFTGELFF. CDR3 sequence (DNA): TGTGCCAGCAGTTTACGTTTCACCGGGGAGCTGTTTTTT.